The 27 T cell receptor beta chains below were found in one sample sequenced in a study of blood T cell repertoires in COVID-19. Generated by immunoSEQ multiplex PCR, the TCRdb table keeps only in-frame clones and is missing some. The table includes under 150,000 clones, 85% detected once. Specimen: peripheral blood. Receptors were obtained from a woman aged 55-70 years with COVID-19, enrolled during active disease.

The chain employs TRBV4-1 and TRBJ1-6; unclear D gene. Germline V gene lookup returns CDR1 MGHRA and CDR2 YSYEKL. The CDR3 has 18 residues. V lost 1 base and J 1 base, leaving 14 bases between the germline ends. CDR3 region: CASSQGGAGLSYNSPLHF. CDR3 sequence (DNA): TGCGCCAGCAGCCAAGGCGGAGCGGGGTTATCCTATAATTCACCCCTCCACTTT.

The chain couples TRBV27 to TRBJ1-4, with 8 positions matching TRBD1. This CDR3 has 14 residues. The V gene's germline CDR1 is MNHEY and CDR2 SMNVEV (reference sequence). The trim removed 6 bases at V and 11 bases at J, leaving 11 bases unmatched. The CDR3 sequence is CASRHGQGSGKLFF. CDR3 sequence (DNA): TGTGCCAGCAGACATGGACAGGGATCTGGGAAACTGTTTTTT.

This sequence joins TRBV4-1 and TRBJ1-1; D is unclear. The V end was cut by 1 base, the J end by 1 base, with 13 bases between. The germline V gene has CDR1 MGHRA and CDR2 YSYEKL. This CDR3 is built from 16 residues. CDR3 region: CASSQGIARRNTEAFF. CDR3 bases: TGCGCCAGCAGCCAAGGGATTGCTAGGAGGAACACTGAAGCTTTCTTT.

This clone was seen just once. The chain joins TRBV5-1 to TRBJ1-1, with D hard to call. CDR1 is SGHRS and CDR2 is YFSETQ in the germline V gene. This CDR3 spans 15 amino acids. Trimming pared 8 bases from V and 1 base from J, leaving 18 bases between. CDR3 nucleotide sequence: TGCGCCAGTAGGCTCGGGGTTGTCCCGAACACTGAAGCTTTCTTT. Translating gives CASRLGVVPNTEAFF.

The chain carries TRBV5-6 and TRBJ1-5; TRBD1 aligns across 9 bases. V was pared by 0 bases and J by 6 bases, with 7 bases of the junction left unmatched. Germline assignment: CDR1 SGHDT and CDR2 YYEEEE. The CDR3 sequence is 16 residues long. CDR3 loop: CASSLAGQGVSQPQHF. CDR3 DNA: TGTGCCAGCAGCTTGGCGGGACAGGGTGTGAGTCAGCCCCAGCATTTT.

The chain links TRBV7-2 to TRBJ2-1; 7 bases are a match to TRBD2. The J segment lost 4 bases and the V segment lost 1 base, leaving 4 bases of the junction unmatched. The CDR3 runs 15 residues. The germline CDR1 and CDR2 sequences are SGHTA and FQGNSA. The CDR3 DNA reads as TGTGCCAGCAGCTTAGAAGCGGGGCGTTACAATGAGCAGTTCTTC. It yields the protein CASSLEAGRYNEQFF.

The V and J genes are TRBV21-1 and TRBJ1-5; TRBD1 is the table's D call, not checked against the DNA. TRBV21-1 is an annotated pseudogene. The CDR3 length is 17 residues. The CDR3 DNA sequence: TGTGCCAGCAGCAAAGGTCGGACAGAAGATAGCAATCAGCCCCAGCATTTT. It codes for CASSKGRTEDSNQPQHF.

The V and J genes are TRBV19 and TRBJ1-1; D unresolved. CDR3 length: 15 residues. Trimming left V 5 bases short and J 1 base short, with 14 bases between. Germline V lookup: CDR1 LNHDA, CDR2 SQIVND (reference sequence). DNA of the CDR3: TGTGCCAGTAGTGGGGAGGTAATCTCGAACACTGAAGCTTTCTTT. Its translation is CASSGEVISNTEAFF.

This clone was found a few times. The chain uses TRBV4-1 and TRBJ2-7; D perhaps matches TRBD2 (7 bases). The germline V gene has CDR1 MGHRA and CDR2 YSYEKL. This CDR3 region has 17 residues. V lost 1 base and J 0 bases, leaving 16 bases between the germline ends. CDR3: CASSQVSGGGSSYEQYF. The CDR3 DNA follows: TGCGCCAGCAGCCAAGTTTCCGGCGGGGGCAGCTCCTACGAGCAGTACTTC.

The DNA of the CDR3 is TGCAGTGCTCTATTCTACAATGAGCAGTTCTTC. Translating gives CSALFYNEQFF. V usage is TRBV20-1 and J usage is TRBJ2-1; D is undetermined. V dropped 5 bases and J dropped 3 bases, with 5 bases sitting between them. Germline CDR1 reads DFQATT; CDR2 reads SNEGSKA (reference sequence). The CDR3 loop spans 11 amino acids.

CDR3 DNA sequence: TGTGCCAGCAGTGCTGGGACTACTCGCTACGAGCAGTACTTC. Translation: CASSAGTTRYEQYF. The chain carries TRBV2 and TRBJ2-7; 7 bases are shared with TRBD2. Germline V CDR1 and CDR2: SNHLY, FYNNEI. The V segment lost 4 bases and the J segment 3 bases; nucleotides outside the gene matches: 6. The CDR3 has 14 residues.

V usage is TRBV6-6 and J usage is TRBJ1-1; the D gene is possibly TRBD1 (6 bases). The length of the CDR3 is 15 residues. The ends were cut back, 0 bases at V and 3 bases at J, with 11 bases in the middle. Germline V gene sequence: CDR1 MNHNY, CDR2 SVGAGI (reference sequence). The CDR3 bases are TGTGCCAGCAGTTACTCAATCCACAGGGACACTGAAGCTTTCTTT. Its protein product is CASSYSIHRDTEAFF.

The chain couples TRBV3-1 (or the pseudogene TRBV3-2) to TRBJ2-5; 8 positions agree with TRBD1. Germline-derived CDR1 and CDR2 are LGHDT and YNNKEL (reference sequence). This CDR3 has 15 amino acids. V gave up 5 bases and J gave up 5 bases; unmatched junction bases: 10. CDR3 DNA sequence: TGTGCCAGCAGCAATGGTCAGGGGGCGGGGGAGACCCAGTACTTC. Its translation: CASSNGQGAGETQYF.

The CDR3 region has the DNA TGTGCCAGCAGCTTAAGCGCTATCGGGGGCCAAGAGACCCAGTACTTC. Protein product: CASSLSAIGGQETQYF. The chain links TRBV7-6 to TRBJ2-5; D possibly corresponds to TRBD2 (6 bases). CDR3 length: 16 amino acids. Germline CDR1 and CDR2: SGHVS and FNYEAQ. Trimming cost V 2 bases and J 1 base, with 14 bases left between them.

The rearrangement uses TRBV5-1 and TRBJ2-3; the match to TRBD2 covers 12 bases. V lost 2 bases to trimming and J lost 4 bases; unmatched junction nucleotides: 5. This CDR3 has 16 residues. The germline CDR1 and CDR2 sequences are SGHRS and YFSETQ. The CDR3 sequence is CASSLPSGGEADTQYF. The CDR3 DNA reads TGCGCCAGCAGCTTACCTAGCGGGGGGGAGGCAGATACGCAGTATTTT.

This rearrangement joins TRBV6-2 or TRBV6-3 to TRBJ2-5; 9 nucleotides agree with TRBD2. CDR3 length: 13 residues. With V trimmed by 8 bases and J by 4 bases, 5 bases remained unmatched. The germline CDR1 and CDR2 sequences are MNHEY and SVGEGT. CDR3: CASRHSGGETQYF. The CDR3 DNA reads TGTGCCAGCCGCCATAGCGGGGGAGAGACCCAGTACTTC.

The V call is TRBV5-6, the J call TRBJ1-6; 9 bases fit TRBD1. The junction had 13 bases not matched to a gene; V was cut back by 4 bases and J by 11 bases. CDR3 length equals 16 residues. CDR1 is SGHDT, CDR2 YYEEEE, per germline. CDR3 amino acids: CASSPGTGTVGAPLHF. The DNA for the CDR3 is TGTGCCAGCAGCCCTGGGACAGGGACCGTTGGGGCACCCCTCCACTTT.

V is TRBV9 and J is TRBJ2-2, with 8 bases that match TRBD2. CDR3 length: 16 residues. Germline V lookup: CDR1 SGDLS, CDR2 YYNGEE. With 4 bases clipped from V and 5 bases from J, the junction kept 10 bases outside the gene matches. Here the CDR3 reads CASSPRGSGVTGELFF. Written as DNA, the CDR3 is TGTGCCAGCAGCCCCAGAGGTAGCGGGGTTACCGGGGAGCTGTTTTTT.

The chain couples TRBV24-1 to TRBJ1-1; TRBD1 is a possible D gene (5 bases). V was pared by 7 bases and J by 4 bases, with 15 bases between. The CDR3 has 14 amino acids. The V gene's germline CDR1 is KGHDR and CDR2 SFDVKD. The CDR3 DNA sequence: TGTGCCACCAGGCCCCGGGGGGGTGGCACTGAAGCTTTCTTT. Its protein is CATRPRGGGTEAFF.

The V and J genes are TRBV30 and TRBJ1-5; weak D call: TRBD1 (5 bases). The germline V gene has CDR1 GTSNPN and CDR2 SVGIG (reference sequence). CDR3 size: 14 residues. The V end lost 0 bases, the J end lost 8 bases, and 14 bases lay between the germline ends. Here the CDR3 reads CAWSVEGVLEPQHF. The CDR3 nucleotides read TGTGCCTGGAGTGTAGAAGGGGTTTTGGAGCCCCAGCATTTT.

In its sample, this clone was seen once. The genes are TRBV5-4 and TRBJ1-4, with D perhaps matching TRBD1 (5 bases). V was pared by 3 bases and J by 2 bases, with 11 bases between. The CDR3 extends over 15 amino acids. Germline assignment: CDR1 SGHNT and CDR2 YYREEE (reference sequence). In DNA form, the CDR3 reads TGTGCCAGCAGCTCTCCGGGACTGACTAATGAAAAACTGTTTTTT. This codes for CASSSPGLTNEKLFF.

CDR3 sequence: CASSPGTSRPIAQYF. Here the CDR3 DNA reads TGTGCCAGCAGCCCCGGGACTAGCAGACCGATCGCGCAGTATTTT. The rearrangement uses TRBV2 and TRBJ2-3; 9 nucleotides match TRBD2. Unmatched junction bases numbered 14, after V lost 6 bases and J lost 10 bases. The length of the CDR3 is 15 residues. Germline V gives CDR1 SNHLY, CDR2 FYNNEI. The full variable domain, with the rest looked up from reference TRBV2 and TRBJ2-3, is EPEVTQTPSHQVTQMGQEVILRCVPISNHLYFYWYRQILGQKVEFLVSFYNNEISEKSEIFDDQFSVERPDGSNFTLKIRSTKLEDSAMYFCASSPGTSRPIAQYFGPGTRLTVL.

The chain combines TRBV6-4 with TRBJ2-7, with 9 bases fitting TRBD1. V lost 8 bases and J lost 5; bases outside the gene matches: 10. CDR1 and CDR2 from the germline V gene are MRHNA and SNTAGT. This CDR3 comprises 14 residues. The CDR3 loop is CASRKGTGTHEQYF. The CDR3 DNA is TGTGCCAGCCGAAAGGGGACAGGGACCCACGAGCAGTACTTC.

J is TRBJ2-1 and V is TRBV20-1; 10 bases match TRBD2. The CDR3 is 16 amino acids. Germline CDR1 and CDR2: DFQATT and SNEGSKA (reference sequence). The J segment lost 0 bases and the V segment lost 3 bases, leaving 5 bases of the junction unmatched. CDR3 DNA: TGCAGTGCTAGTGGGACTAGCGCAGGCTCCTACAATGAGCAGTTCTTC. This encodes CSASGTSAGSYNEQFF.

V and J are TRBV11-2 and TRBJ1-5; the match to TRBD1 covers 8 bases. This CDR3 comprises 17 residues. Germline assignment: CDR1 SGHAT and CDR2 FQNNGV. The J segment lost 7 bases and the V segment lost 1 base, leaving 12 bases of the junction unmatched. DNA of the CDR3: TGTGCCAGCAGCTTAGGGCGGGGCAGGGGGCTATGGCAGCCCCAGCATTTT. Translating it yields CASSLGRGRGLWQPQHF. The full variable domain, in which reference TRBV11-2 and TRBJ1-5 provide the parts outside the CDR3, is EAGVAQSPRYKIIEKRQSVAFWCNPISGHATLYWYQQILGQGPKLLIQFQNNGVVDDSQLPKDRFSAERLKGVDSTLKIQPAKLEDSAVYLCASSLGRGRGLWQPQHFGDGTRLSIL.

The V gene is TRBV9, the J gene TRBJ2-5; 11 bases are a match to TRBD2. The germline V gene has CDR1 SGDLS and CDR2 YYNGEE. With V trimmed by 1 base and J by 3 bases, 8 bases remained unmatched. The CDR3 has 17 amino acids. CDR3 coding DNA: TGTGCCAGCAGCGTATCGATTAGCGGGGGGGCGGAAGAGACCCAGTACTTC. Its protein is CASSVSISGGAEETQYF.

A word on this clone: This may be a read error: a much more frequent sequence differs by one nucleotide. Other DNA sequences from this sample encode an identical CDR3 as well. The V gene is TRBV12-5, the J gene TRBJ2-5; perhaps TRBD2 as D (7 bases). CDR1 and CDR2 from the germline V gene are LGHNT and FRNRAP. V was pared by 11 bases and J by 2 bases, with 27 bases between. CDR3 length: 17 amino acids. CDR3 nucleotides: TGTGCTTGGGGTTGGGGGGGCACAGGAGGGGAACAAGAGACCCAGTACTTC. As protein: CAWGWGGTGGEQETQYF. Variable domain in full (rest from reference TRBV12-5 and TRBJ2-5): DARVTQTPRHKVTEMGQEVTMRCQPILGHNTVFWYRQTMMQGLELLAYFRNRAPLDDSGMPKDRFSAEMPDATLATLKIQPSEPRDSAVYFCAWGWGGTGGEQETQYFGPGTRLLVL.